This entry lists 22 T cell receptor beta chains sequenced from one sample in a study of a mutant IDH1 vaccine in newly diagnosed glioma. TCRdb's table, derived via immunoSEQ multiplex PCR, lists solely in-frame clones and lacks some. This repertoire shows some 120,000 clones, around 77% found once; its top ten account for 5.5%. No antigen is known for these receptors. Time point of the sample: week 11, during vaccination. Each dose delivered 300 ug of mutant IDH1 20-mer peptide subcutaneously with imiquimod. Sequencing was performed on PBMCs, taken from a glioma patient whose treatment included an IDH1 peptide vaccine. These receptors all stem from a man in his forties with glioma.

The chain uses TRBV7-9 and TRBJ2-7; the match to TRBD2 covers 14 bases. Per germline, CDR1 SEHNR and CDR2 FQNEAQ (reference sequence). This CDR3 region has 16 residues. The V gene end was trimmed by 4 bases and the J gene end by 2 bases; junction bases not matched to a gene: 4. CDR3 residues: CASSSGTSGGTYEQYF. The CDR3 coding sequence is TGTGCCAGCAGCTCTGGGACTAGCGGGGGAACCTACGAGCAGTACTTC. Together with reference TRBV7-9 and TRBJ2-7, the CDR3 gives the full variable domain: DTGVSQNPRHKITKRGQNVTFRCDPISEHNRLYWYRQTLGQGPEFLTYFQNEAQLEKSRLLSDRFSAERPKGSFSTLEIQRTEQGDSAMYLCASSSGTSGGTYEQYFGPGTRLTVT.

The chain uses TRBV19 and TRBJ1-1, with no clear D. Trimming shortened V by 0 bases and J by 3 bases, and 8 bases separated the two germline ends. The CDR3 totals 14 residues. Germline V CDR1 and CDR2: LNHDA, SQIVND (reference sequence). CDR3 sequence (DNA): TGTGCCAGTAGTATAGATGACGGATACACTGAAGCTTTCTTT. This codes for CASSIDDGYTEAFF.

V is TRBV4-2 and J is TRBJ2-5; 10 bases are shared with TRBD1. The V gene end was trimmed by 3 bases and the J gene end by 2 bases; junction bases not matched to a gene: 6. In germline, CDR1 is LGHNA, CDR2 YNFKEQ. The CDR3 runs to 16 residues. The chain's CDR3 is CASSQDGQGGQETQYF. CDR3 nucleotide sequence: TGTGCCAGCAGCCAGGACGGACAGGGGGGACAAGAGACCCAGTACTTC.

The V and J genes are TRBV18 and TRBJ2-1, with D possibly called TRBD1 or TRBD2 (5 bases each). The CDR3 is 16 amino acids. The ends were cut back, 3 bases at V and 0 bases at J, with 12 bases in the middle. Germline loops: CDR1 KGHSH, CDR2 LQKENI. The CDR3 is CASSPRGRASYNEQFF. The CDR3 DNA is TGTGCCAGCTCACCTCGGGGCAGGGCCTCCTACAATGAGCAGTTCTTC.

The CDR3 DNA reads as TGTGCCAGCAGCTCCGGACTAGCGCCTACCTACAATGAGCAGTTCTTC. Protein: CASSSGLAPTYNEQFF. V usage is TRBV5-5 and J usage is TRBJ2-1; 9 bases agree with TRBD2. The J segment lost 2 bases and the V segment lost 3 bases, leaving 6 bases of the junction unmatched. From germline, CDR1 is SGHKS and CDR2 YYEKEE (reference sequence). The CDR3 runs 16 residues.

V usage is TRBV4-2 and J usage is TRBJ2-1, with a weak D call TRBD2 (6 bases). The CDR3 runs 14 residues. V lost 4 bases, J lost 3 bases, and 10 bases lay in between. Germline assignment: CDR1 LGHNA and CDR2 YNFKEQ. This CDR3 reads CASSLGGDYNEQFF. In nucleotides, the CDR3 is TGTGCCAGCAGCCTGGGCGGGGACTACAATGAGCAGTTCTTC.

This clone was detected once. This chain links TRBV18 with TRBJ2-7, with D tentatively TRBD2 (6 bases). This CDR3 has 20 amino acids. V lost 0 bases, J lost 3 bases, and 27 bases lay in between. The germline CDR1 and CDR2 sequences are KGHSH and LQKENI. Here the CDR3 DNA reads TGTGCCAGCTCACCACCAGTTTCGCTAGCGCCACTAGGTCCACTCTACGAGCAGTACTTC. It specifies CASSPPVSLAPLGPLYEQYF.

The chain recombines TRBV7-2 with TRBJ1-3; D is perhaps TRBD1 (5 bases). Trimming removed 1 base at V and 0 bases at J, with 7 bases between. The V gene's germline CDR1 is SGHTA and CDR2 FQGNSA. This CDR3 is built from 15 residues. The CDR3 bases are TGTGCCAGCAGCTTAGTTGGGGGCTCTGGAAACACCATATATTTT. Its protein is CASSLVGGSGNTIYF.

This clone was detected a few times. The chain is built from TRBV5-1 and TRBJ1-5; 7 bases are shared with TRBD1. The CDR3 is 14 residues long. Germline lookup yields CDR1 SGHRS and CDR2 YFSETQ. V gave up 5 bases and J gave up 6 bases; unmatched junction bases: 8. As DNA, the CDR3 is TGCGCCAGCAGTCCGACAGGGTCCGCTCAGCCCCAGCATTTT. This encodes CASSPTGSAQPQHF.

V is TRBV18 and J is TRBJ1-1, with D possibly TRBD1 on 5 matching bases. V dropped 3 bases and J dropped 0 bases, with 17 bases sitting between them. The V gene's germline CDR1 is KGHSH and CDR2 LQKENI. The CDR3 loop spans 17 amino acids. As DNA, the CDR3 is TGTGCCAGCTCACCCCCAACAAACATGGGGGTGAACACTGAAGCTTTCTTT. Encoded protein: CASSPPTNMGVNTEAFF.

The chain joins TRBV4-3 to TRBJ1-2; TRBD1 is a possible D gene (5 bases). CDR3 length: 16 residues. Trimming pared 4 bases from V and 2 bases from J, leaving 17 bases between. The V gene's germline CDR1 is LGHNA and CDR2 YSLEER. CDR3: CASSPRLGGGNYGYTF. The CDR3 nucleotides read TGCGCCAGCAGCCCGCGACTTGGGGGAGGCAACTATGGCTACACCTTC.

This clone was picked up one time. This rearrangement joins TRBV15 to TRBJ2-3; tentative D call: TRBD1 (6 bases). The CDR3 is made up of 16 amino acids. V lost 0 bases and J lost 0, with 10 bases in between. Germline lookup yields CDR1 LNHNV and CDR2 YYDKDF (reference sequence). The CDR3 is CATSRDTGLSTDTQYF. CDR3 in DNA: TGTGCCACCAGCAGAGACACAGGGTTAAGCACAGATACGCAGTATTTT. The full variable domain, with the rest looked up from reference TRBV15 and TRBJ2-3, is DAMVIQNPRYQVTQFGKPVTLSCSQTLNHNVMYWYQQKSSQAPKLLFHYYDKDFNNEADTPDNFQSRRPNTSFCFLDIRSPGLGDTAMYLCATSRDTGLSTDTQYFGPGTRLTVL.

The chain couples TRBV9 to TRBJ1-1; D call uncertain. The V gene's germline CDR1 is SGDLS and CDR2 YYNGEE. The CDR3 has 12 residues. Trimming stripped 5 bases from V and 6 bases from J, with 11 bases between. The CDR3 bases are TGTGCCAGCAGGGGTTCAGGTGCTGAAGCTTTCTTT. Protein: CASRGSGAEAFF.

V usage is TRBV29-1 and J usage is TRBJ2-3; tentative D call: TRBD1 (6 bases). V was trimmed by 2 bases and J by 0 bases, leaving 12 bases between them. This CDR3 is 15 amino acids long. The germline V gene encodes CDR1 SQVTM and CDR2 ANQGSEA. The DNA of the CDR3 is TGCAGCGTTGAATGGACAGCCCCTAGCACAGATACGCAGTATTTT. The encoded protein is CSVEWTAPSTDTQYF.

This clone was observed once. The chain is built from TRBV10-3 and TRBJ2-3; TRBD2 matches at 15 bases. The V segment lost 11 bases and the J segment 6 bases; nucleotides outside the gene matches: 6. Germline CDR1 and CDR2: ENHRY and SYGVKD. The CDR3 covers 14 residues. The CDR3 bases are TGTGCCGCCGGACTAGCGGGGGGGCATGATACGCAGTATTTT. It translates to CAAGLAGGHDTQYF.

There are a few counts of this clone. The chain's CDR3 is CATSREGAPSYEQYF. CDR3 sequence (DNA): TGTGCCACCAGCAGAGAGGGGGCGCCTTCCTACGAGCAGTACTTC. The V and J genes are TRBV15 and TRBJ2-7, with TRBD1 as a possible D gene (6 bases). CDR3 size: 15 residues. In germline, CDR1 is LNHNV, CDR2 YYDKDF (reference sequence). Trimming left V 0 bases short and J 1 base short, with 10 bases between.

The V and J genes are TRBV28 and TRBJ1-4; TRBD1 matches at 7 bases. Looked up from germline, CDR1 is MDHEN and CDR2 is SYDVKM. V lost 6 bases and J lost 8; bases outside the gene matches: 12. The CDR3 loop spans 15 amino acids. CDR3: CASRGLTGDWEKLFF. CDR3 nucleotide sequence: TGTGCCAGCAGGGGCCTCACAGGGGATTGGGAAAAACTGTTTTTT.

V and J are TRBV5-5 and TRBJ2-7, with D hard to call. CDR3 length: 14 amino acids. Germline CDR1 and CDR2: SGHKS and YYEKEE (reference sequence). Trimming left V 2 bases short and J 0 bases short, with 9 bases between. The CDR3 DNA reads TGTGCCAGCAGCTTCCAACTACGCTCCTACGAGCAGTACTTC. This gives the protein CASSFQLRSYEQYF. Drawing the rest from reference TRBV5-5 and TRBJ2-7, the complete variable domain is DAGVTQSPTHLIKTRGQQVTLRCSPISGHKSVSWYQQVLGQGPQFIFQYYEKEERGRGNFPDRFSARQFPNYSSELNVNALLLGDSALYLCASSFQLRSYEQYFGPGTRLTVT.

This chain uses TRBV6-1 with TRBJ2-6; the D gene is possibly TRBD1 (5 bases). Germline V gives CDR1 MNHNS, CDR2 SASEGT. This CDR3 comprises 14 residues. Trimming left V 6 bases short and J 2 bases short, with 8 bases between. Written as DNA, the CDR3 is TGTGCCAGCAGCAGGGCTCCTGGGGCCAACGTCCTGACTTTC. It yields the protein CASSRAPGANVLTF.

This chain uses TRBV7-9 with TRBJ2-1; D may be TRBD1 (6 bases). The V end lost 3 bases, the J end lost 7 bases, and 10 bases lay between the germline ends. CDR3 length equals 13 residues. Germline CDR1 reads SEHNR; CDR2 reads FQNEAQ (reference sequence). CDR3: CASSLTGLNEQFF. The CDR3 DNA is TGTGCCAGCAGCTTGACAGGTCTGAATGAGCAGTTCTTC.

This chain connects TRBV4-2 to TRBJ2-7; possible D gene TRBD1, 7 bases. The V and J ends lost 4 bases and 7 bases respectively, with 17 bases between them. There are 14 residues in the CDR3. Germline V gene sequence: CDR1 LGHNA, CDR2 YNFKEQ. CDR3 amino acids: CASSLQGGQEEQYF. CDR3 DNA sequence: TGTGCCAGCAGCCTCCAGGGGGGCCAGGAGGAGCAGTACTTC.

The table lists this clone with a count of one. V and J are TRBV2 and TRBJ2-4; 9 bases line up with TRBD2. Germline values: CDR1 SNHLY, CDR2 FYNNEI. V was pared by 8 bases and J by 8 bases, with 10 bases of the junction left unmatched. The CDR3 runs 14 residues. CDR3 amino acids: CASGSRLAGDIQYF. CDR3 nucleotide sequence: TGTGCCAGCGGGAGCAGATTAGCGGGGGACATTCAGTACTTC.